Each of the 8 T cell receptor beta chains below was sequenced from the same sample in a study of control samples from healthy donors and cancer patients. Some clones are missing from TCRdb's copy, which holds only in-frame ones; the method was immunoSEQ multiplex PCR. The profile covers around 130,000 clones, with nearly 90% appearing a single time and roughly 8% taken by the ten largest. The sample comprised PBMCs. The receptors here all came from a man aged 45-65 years with head and neck cancer.

CDR3 residues: CASSGRRGPRSYNEQFF. CDR3 in DNA: TGTGCCAGCAGCGGACGCAGGGGCCCCCGCTCCTACAATGAGCAGTTCTTC. The V call is TRBV11-2, the J call TRBJ2-1, with D perhaps TRBD1 (6 bases). CDR1 is SGHAT, CDR2 FQNNGV, per germline. Between the trimmed V and J ends, which lost 5 bases and 0 bases, there was a span of 17 bases. The CDR3 consists of 17 residues.

The chain uses TRBV7-9 and TRBJ2-5; D is tentatively TRBD1 or TRBD2 (5 bases each). The CDR3 is 13 residues long. Germline V gives CDR1 SEHNR, CDR2 FQNEAQ (reference sequence). V was trimmed by 1 base and J by 5 bases, leaving 8 bases between them. CDR3 nucleotide sequence: TGTGCCAGCAGCTTAGGGGGCGGGGAGACCCAGTACTTC. Protein sequence: CASSLGGGETQYF. The full variable domain, completed using reference TRBV7-9 and TRBJ2-5, is DTGVSQNPRHKITKRGQNVTFRCDPISEHNRLYWYRQTLGQGPEFLTYFQNEAQLEKSRLLSDRFSAERPKGSFSTLEIQRTEQGDSAMYLCASSLGGGETQYFGPGTRLLVL.

This chain connects TRBV7-9 to TRBJ2-3; 7 bases are a match to TRBD2. Per the germline V gene, CDR1 is SEHNR and CDR2 is FQNEAQ (reference sequence). CDR3 size: 12 residues. J gave up 14 bases and V 3 bases, and 8 bases lay outside the gene matches. The CDR3 reads CASSFQAGPGYF. CDR3 in DNA: TGTGCCAGCAGCTTTCAAGCGGGGCCCGGGTATTTT.

The J gene is TRBJ1-1, the V gene TRBV7-6, with no clear D. The CDR3 spans 14 residues. Germline V gene data show CDR1 as SGHVS and CDR2 as FNYEAQ. Trimming left V 3 bases short and J 1 base short, with 9 bases between. CDR3 DNA sequence: TGTGCCAGCAGCTTTCAGGACTCGAACACTGAAGCTTTCTTT. Encoded protein: CASSFQDSNTEAFF.

The V and J genes are TRBV11-2 and TRBJ2-3; D unresolved. Germline V gene lookup returns CDR1 SGHAT and CDR2 FQNNGV. The length of the CDR3 is 13 residues. Trimming removed 0 bases from V and 3 bases from J, with 4 bases in between. CDR3 in DNA: TGTGCCAGCAGCTTAGAAGGGACAGATACGCAGTATTTT. This sequence encodes CASSLEGTDTQYF.

The gene calls are TRBV9 and TRBJ2-7, with TRBD2 matching over 8 bases. This CDR3 is 15 amino acids long. From germline, CDR1 is SGDLS and CDR2 YYNGEE. Trimming cost V 3 bases and J 0 bases; bases outside gene matches: 5. The CDR3 loop reads CASSGSGTSSYEQYF. The CDR3 nucleotides are TGTGCCAGCAGCGGCTCCGGGACTAGCTCCTACGAGCAGTACTTC.

The gene calls are TRBV9 and TRBJ2-7; D remains unclear. This CDR3 region has 15 residues. Germline CDR1 reads SGDLS; CDR2 reads YYNGEE. Trimming took 3 bases from V and 1 from J, leaving 14 bases between them. The CDR3 loop reads CASSGPKGRSYEQYF. Written as DNA, the CDR3 is TGTGCCAGCAGCGGTCCTAAAGGGCGTTCCTACGAGCAGTACTTC.

The chain is built from TRBV20-1 and TRBJ2-5; D is ambiguous. The V end was cut by 6 bases, the J end by 5 bases, with 10 bases between. The CDR3 length is 11 residues. CDR1 is DFQATT and CDR2 is SNEGSKA in the germline V gene (reference sequence). CDR3 bases: TGCAGTGCAATTAACTTGGAGACCCAGTACTTC. Translated, it gives CSAINLETQYF.